In its sample, the clone carrying this T cell receptor beta chain was seen a few times. Its antigen remains unknown. The data are from a study of identical twins. General study results and limits: With monozygotic twins, out-of-frame TCR alpha sharing exceeded what models estimated.

Everyone who donated was a healthy Caucasian. TCRdb reprocessed the 5' RACE reads via MiXCR and lists one record per CDR3 protein. There are about 890,000 distinct CDR3 sequences in the sample; roughly 12% occur only once, and under 2% lies in the top ten. These data also featured in a second study, about yellow fever vaccine responses in identical twins.

Sequenced sample: PBMCs. The TCR was taken from a young woman in good health.

CDR3 amino acids: CASSVRGGGYGEKLFF. CDR3 bases: TGTGCCAGCAGCGTCCGAGGAGGGGGTTACGGGGAAAAACTGTTTTTT. V is TRBV7-2 and J is TRBJ1-4; a possible D gene is TRBD1 (6 bases). This CDR3 comprises 16 residues. V lost 5 bases and J 8 bases, leaving 21 bases between the germline ends. Germline V gene data show CDR1 as SGHTA and CDR2 as FQGNSA.